These 23 T cell receptor beta chains share one sample of origin, sequenced in a study of T cell repertoires in cytomegalovirus infection. TCRdb recomputed calls from the reads with MiXCR, one row per CDR3 protein. The sample carries 600,000 to 800,000 distinct CDR3 sequences, about 24% recorded once. The sequenced sample consisted of CD8+ T cells from PBMCs. These receptors were collected from a human donor in good health (CMV status not recorded). Some clones in this sample may be carry-over from other donors' samples.

This clonotype came up many times. J is TRBJ2-1 and V is TRBV6-1; maybe TRBD1 (5 bases). Germline V CDR1 and CDR2: MNHNS, SASEGT. The CDR3 sequence is 14 residues long. The V end lost 8 bases, the J end lost 0 bases, and 11 bases lay between the germline ends. The CDR3: CASSRGDSYNEQFF. The CDR3 region has the DNA TGTGCCAGCTCTAGGGGCGACTCCTACAATGAGCAGTTCTTC.

The chain carries TRBV20-1 and TRBJ2-5, with D tentatively TRBD2 (5 bases). The length of the CDR3 is 15 residues. From germline, CDR1 is DFQATT and CDR2 SNEGSKA (reference sequence). Trimming took 5 bases from V and 1 from J, leaving 17 bases between them. The CDR3 reads CSAAGLIRGQETQYF. In DNA form, the CDR3 reads TGCAGTGCTGCGGGCCTTATCCGGGGCCAAGAGACCCAGTACTTC.

The sample holds one count of this clonotype. This rearrangement joins TRBV24-1 to TRBJ2-1; TRBD2 matches at 10 bases. V was clipped by 4 bases and J by 3 bases; unmatched bases: 8. Germline CDR1 KGHDR, CDR2 SFDVKD. The CDR3 length is 17 residues. The CDR3 DNA follows: TGTGCCACCAGTGACTCCGGGACTAGCGCCCTCTACAATGAGCAGTTCTTC. Its translation is CATSDSGTSALYNEQFF.

This rearrangement joins TRBV20-1 to TRBJ1-6; TRBD1 agrees at 10 bases. Germline loops: CDR1 DFQATT, CDR2 SNEGSKA (reference sequence). V lost 0 bases and J lost 8; bases outside the gene matches: 10. The CDR3 runs to 17 residues. The CDR3 loop reads CSARDPRDRGVHSPLHF. As DNA, the CDR3 is TGCAGTGCTAGAGATCCCCGGGACAGGGGAGTACATTCACCCCTCCACTTT.

This clonotype has a count of ten or more. This chain uses TRBV7-6 with TRBJ2-7; 7 nucleotides match TRBD2. CDR1 is SGHVS and CDR2 is FNYEAQ in the germline V gene. The CDR3 is 16 amino acids. V shed 3 bases, J shed 3 bases, and the junction held 11 bases outside the gene matches. CDR3 bases: TGTGCCAGCAGCTTGGAAATGGGGGGGGGTCGCTACGAGCAGTACGTC. Its translation: CASSLEMGGGRYEQYV.

Comments on this clonotype: Sequence at one end of the junction differs from germline and may be a read error. V and J are TRBV4-1 and TRBJ2-5; D unresolved. The CDR3 consists of 15 residues. Germline CDR1 reads MGHRA; CDR2 reads YSYEKL. CDR3 loop: CANSQKTSAQETQYF. The CDR3 DNA reads as TGCGCCAACAGCCAGAAGACCAGCGCGCAAGAGACCCAGTACTTC.

The chain links TRBV14 to TRBJ2-2; 8 bases line up with TRBD1. Trimming at V came to 3 bases and at J to 4 bases, leaving 4 bases not matched to a gene. The CDR3 has 15 residues. In germline, CDR1 is SGHDN, CDR2 FVKESK. In DNA form, the CDR3 reads TGTGCCAGCAGCCACGGCAGGGGGCTCACCGGGGAGCTGTTTTTT. This gives the protein CASSHGRGLTGELFF.

This clonotype was seen a handful of times. The rearrangement links TRBV29-1 to TRBJ2-1; 10 bases are a match to TRBD2. CDR1 is SQVTM, CDR2 ANQGSEA, per germline. Germline trimming cut 4 bases from V and 0 bases from J; bases unmatched to any gene: 6. The CDR3 extends over 16 amino acids. CDR3 protein: CSVGLAGENSYNEQFF. The CDR3 DNA is TGCAGCGTTGGACTAGCGGGTGAGAACTCCTACAATGAGCAGTTCTTC.

This chain links TRBV2 with TRBJ2-2; D is undetermined. The V end was cut by 1 base, the J end by 4 bases, with 7 bases between. From germline, CDR1 is SNHLY and CDR2 FYNNEI. CDR3 size: 14 residues. This CDR3 reads CASSEDFLTGELFF. Here the CDR3 DNA reads TGTGCCAGCAGTGAAGATTTTCTCACCGGGGAGCTGTTTTTT.

Remarks on this clonotype: Since no conserved phenylalanine or tryptophan closes the CDR3, a read error is the likely cause. The chain combines TRBV12-3 or TRBV12-4 with TRBJ1-2, with D possibly TRBD1 on 5 matching bases. This CDR3 is built from 13 residues. The ends were cut back, 3 bases at V and 3 bases at J, with 8 bases in the middle. The chain's CDR3 is CASSFGTDYGYTL. DNA of the CDR3: TGTGCCAGCAGTTTCGGGACGGACTATGGCTACACCCTC.

This clonotype was observed a handful of times. The gene calls are TRBV12-5 and TRBJ2-7; 11 nucleotides agree with TRBD1. J was trimmed by 4 bases and V by 7 bases; bases with no gene match: 12. The germline V gene encodes CDR1 LGHNT and CDR2 FRNRAP. This CDR3 comprises 16 residues. The DNA of the CDR3 is TGTGCTAGTGCCGGGCCCGGGACAGGGGGTTCGTACGAGCAGTACGTC. This codes for CASAGPGTGGSYEQYV.

The chain is built from TRBV15 and TRBJ2-3, with TRBD2 matching over 8 bases. CDR1 and CDR2 from the germline V gene are LNHNV and YYDKDF (reference sequence). This CDR3 is built from 17 residues. Trimming cost V 0 bases and J 2 bases; bases outside gene matches: 7. CDR3 DNA: TGTGCCACCAGCAGAGATGGTGGTAGCGGGGCCACAGATACGCAGTATTTT. Amino acids: CATSRDGGSGATDTQYF.

A word on this clonotype: The junction differs from germline at one of its ends, possibly a read error. CDR3 in amino acids: CASSPLSHEQYF. As DNA, the CDR3 is TGTGCCAGCAGCCCCCTCTCCCACGAGCAGTACTTC. V gene TRBV13 combines with J gene TRBJ2-7; no clear D gene. Germline V lookup: CDR1 PRHDT, CDR2 FYEKMQ (reference sequence). This CDR3 contains 12 residues.

This clonotype was detected only a few times. V usage is TRBV6-6 and J usage is TRBJ2-7, with D maybe TRBD2 (6 bases). Germline-derived CDR1 and CDR2 are MNHNY and SVGAGI (reference sequence). V shed 5 bases and J shed 5 bases, with 13 bases lying between them. The CDR3 has 13 amino acids. CDR3 in amino acids: CASSPTRNHEQYV. The CDR3 region has the DNA TGTGCCAGCAGTCCGACTAGGAATCACGAGCAGTACGTC.

This clonotype showed up just a few times. The V call is TRBV6-6, the J call TRBJ1-1; D is unresolved. Germline lookup yields CDR1 MNHNY and CDR2 SVGAGI (reference sequence). There are 15 residues in the CDR3. V gave up 0 bases and J gave up 3 bases, with 11 bases separating them. The CDR3 bases are TGTGCCAGCAGTTACTCACTTGAGGCGTACACTGAAGCTTTCTTT. It is translated as CASSYSLEAYTEAFF.

This chain connects TRBV7-6 to TRBJ2-1, with a possible D match to TRBD2 (6 bases). There are 19 residues in the CDR3. V shed 4 bases and J shed 5 bases, with 27 bases lying between them. Germline assignment: CDR1 SGHVS and CDR2 FNYEAQ. The CDR3 spells CASSSTAGYDRASDNEQFF. The CDR3, as DNA: TGTGCCAGCAGCTCCACCGCGGGGTATGACCGGGCCTCAGACAATGAGCAGTTCTTC.

In its sample, this clonotype was seen a few times. Here the CDR3 DNA reads TGCAGTGCCCGAGACCTTGCCGCTGAAGCTTTCTTT. Its translation: CSARDLAAEAFF. The rearrangement joins TRBV20-1 to TRBJ1-1; the D is unclear. CDR3 length: 12 amino acids. Trimming stripped 6 bases from V and 6 bases from J, with 14 bases between. The V gene's germline CDR1 is DFQATT and CDR2 SNEGSKA (reference sequence).

This clonotype was seen only a few times. The CDR3 protein is CASSIEGFSEAFF. The CDR3 DNA follows: TGTGCCAGTAGTATAGAGGGTTTTTCTGAAGCTTTCTTT. V gene TRBV19 combines with J gene TRBJ1-1; no definite D call. CDR1 is LNHDA, CDR2 SQIVND, per germline (reference sequence). Trimming stripped 0 bases from V and 6 bases from J, with 8 bases between. The CDR3 contains 13 residues.

The CDR3 coding sequence is TGTGCCAGCAGCTCCGGGACAGGTCTCCTTGGCCGGGAGCTGTTTTTT. It encodes CASSSGTGLLGRELFF. The gene calls are TRBV5-6 and TRBJ2-2, with 8 bases lining up with TRBD1. V shed 3 bases and J 9 bases; nucleotides not matched to a gene: 13. This CDR3 comprises 16 residues. Germline V gene sequence: CDR1 SGHDT, CDR2 YYEEEE.

The rearrangement joins TRBV19 to TRBJ2-7, with TRBD2 identical over 13 bases. Looked up from germline, CDR1 is LNHDA and CDR2 is SQIVND (reference sequence). This CDR3 is built from 16 residues. After removal of 7 bases from V and 2 bases from J, the junction contained 8 bases not matched to a gene. The CDR3 nucleotides read TGTGCCAGTAAAAGGGATGGACTAGCGGGGGCCTACGAGCAGTACTTC. It codes for CASKRDGLAGAYEQYF.

This clonotype appeared a few times. The V call is TRBV20-1, the J call TRBJ2-7, with TRBD2 matching over 9 bases. In germline, CDR1 is DFQATT, CDR2 SNEGSKA (reference sequence). The CDR3 runs 15 residues. CDR3 DNA: TGCAGCCCTCCTTCGCTAGCGGGGACTCCCTACGAGCAGTACGTC. It is translated as CSPPSLAGTPYEQYV.

This clonotype was seen more than once but under ten times. The genes are TRBV18 and TRBJ2-7; D may be TRBD1 or TRBD2 (5 bases each). With 0 bases removed from V and 0 bases from J, the gap between germline ends came to 9 bases. The length of the CDR3 is 15 residues. CDR1 is KGHSH and CDR2 is LQKENI in the germline V gene. The CDR3 nucleotides are TGTGCCAGCTCACCACCCTGGGGGTCCTCCTACGAGCAGTACTTC. Its translation is CASSPPWGSSYEQYF.

V gene TRBV7-9 combines with J gene TRBJ2-5; D uncertain. Germline V gene lookup returns CDR1 SEHNR and CDR2 FQNEAQ (reference sequence). Between the trimmed V and J ends, which lost 2 bases and 5 bases, there was a span of 21 bases. The CDR3 extends over 17 amino acids. This CDR3 is CASSLKDRVRSQETQYF. In DNA form, the CDR3 reads TGTGCCAGCAGCTTAAAAGACCGAGTGAGGAGTCAGGAGACCCAGTACTTC.